This T cell receptor (beta chain) was recovered during a study of CD8+CD57+ T cells in acquired aplastic anemia. Background on the study: Across the sorted CD4+ and CD8+ cells, DNA amounts averaged roughly 3.5 ug. Broader study findings: Patients versus controls showed no significant CD8+ Simpson's diversity difference.

From germline, CDR1 is LGHNA and CDR2 YSLEER. The V and J ends lost 2 bases and 7 bases respectively, with 14 bases between them. The CDR3 consists of 15 residues. TCR beta VDJ and CDR3 were profiled, and genomic DNA was the template. One entry per CDR3 protein results from TCRdb running MiXCR on the reads. This table holds around 150,000 distinct CDR3 sequences, about 50% found once. The sample holds many counts of this clonotype. Its matching antigen is unknown. Before being chosen for sequencing, patients had shown CD8+CD57+ cell expansion by flow cytometry. Every patient was diagnosed with severe acquired aplastic anemia.

The receptor comes from a human donor with aplastic anemia. The chain combines TRBV4-3 with TRBJ2-2, with TRBD1 as a possible D gene (6 bases). The sequenced material came from sorted CD4+, CD8+, or CD8+CD57+ T cells (not recorded which) from PBMCs. The CDR3 DNA reads TGCGCCAGCAGCCAATCAACCCAGGGGAGCGGGGAGCTGTTTTTT. It encodes CASSQSTQGSGELFF.